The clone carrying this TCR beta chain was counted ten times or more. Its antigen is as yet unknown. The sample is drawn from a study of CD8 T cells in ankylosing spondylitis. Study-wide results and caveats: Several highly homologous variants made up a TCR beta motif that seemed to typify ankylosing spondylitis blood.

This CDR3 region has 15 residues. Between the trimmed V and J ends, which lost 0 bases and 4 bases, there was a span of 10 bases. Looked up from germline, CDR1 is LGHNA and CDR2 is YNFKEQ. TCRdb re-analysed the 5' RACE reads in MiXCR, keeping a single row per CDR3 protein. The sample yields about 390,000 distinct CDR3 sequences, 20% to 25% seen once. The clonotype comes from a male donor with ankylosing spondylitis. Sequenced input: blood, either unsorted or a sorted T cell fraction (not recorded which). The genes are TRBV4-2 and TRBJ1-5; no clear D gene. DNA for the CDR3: TGTGCCAGCAGCCAAGAGGTCCCTGCGAATCAGCCCCAGCATTTT. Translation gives CASSQEVPANQPQHF.